This T cell receptor (beta chain) was sequenced during a study of shared clonotypes between healthy human individuals. The CDR3 length is 14 residues. Germline V gene data show CDR1 as LNHDA and CDR2 as SQIVND (reference sequence). V lost 6 bases to trimming and J lost 0 bases, with 11 bases between them. Produced via immunoSEQ multiplex PCR; TCRdb's table is partial and in-frame only. The sample records fewer than 550,000 clones, 75% to 80% being singletons. This sequence originates from a woman aged 40 to 55 in good health. Some clones in this sample may be carry-over from other donors' samples. The specimen sequenced was PBMCs. J is TRBJ1-1 and V is TRBV19; D is perhaps TRBD1 (5 bases). CDR3 region: CASRLGRLNTEAFF. The CDR3 DNA reads TGTGCCAGTAGGTTGGGACGGCTGAACACTGAAGCTTTCTTT.